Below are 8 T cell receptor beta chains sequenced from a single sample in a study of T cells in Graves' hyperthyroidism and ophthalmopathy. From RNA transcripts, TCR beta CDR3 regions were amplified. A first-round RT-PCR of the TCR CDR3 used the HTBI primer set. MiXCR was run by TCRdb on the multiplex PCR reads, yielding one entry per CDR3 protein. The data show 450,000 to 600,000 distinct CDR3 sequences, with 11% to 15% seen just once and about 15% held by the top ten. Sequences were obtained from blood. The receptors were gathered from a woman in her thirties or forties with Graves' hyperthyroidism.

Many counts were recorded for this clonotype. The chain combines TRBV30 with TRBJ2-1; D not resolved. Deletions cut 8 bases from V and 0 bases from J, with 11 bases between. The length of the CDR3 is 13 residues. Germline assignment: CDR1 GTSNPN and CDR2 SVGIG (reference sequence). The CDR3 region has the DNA TGTGCCACGTGGACGGGCTCCTACAATGAGCAGTTCTTC. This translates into CATWTGSYNEQFF.

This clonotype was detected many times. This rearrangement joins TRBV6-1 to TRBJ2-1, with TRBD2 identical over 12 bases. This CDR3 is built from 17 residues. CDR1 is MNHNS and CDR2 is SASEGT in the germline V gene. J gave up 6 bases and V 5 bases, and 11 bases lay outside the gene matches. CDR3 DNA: TGTGCCAGCAGTCAGAAAAAGACTAGCGGGAGAACCAATGAGCAGTTCTTC. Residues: CASSQKKTSGRTNEQFF.

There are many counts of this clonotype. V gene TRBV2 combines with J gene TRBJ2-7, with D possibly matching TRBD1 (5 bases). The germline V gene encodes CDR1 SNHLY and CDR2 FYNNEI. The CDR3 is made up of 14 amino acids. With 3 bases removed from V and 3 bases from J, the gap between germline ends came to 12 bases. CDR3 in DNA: TGTGCCAGCAGTGAGGGGCTAGGCGTCTACGAGCAGTACTTC. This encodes CASSEGLGVYEQYF.

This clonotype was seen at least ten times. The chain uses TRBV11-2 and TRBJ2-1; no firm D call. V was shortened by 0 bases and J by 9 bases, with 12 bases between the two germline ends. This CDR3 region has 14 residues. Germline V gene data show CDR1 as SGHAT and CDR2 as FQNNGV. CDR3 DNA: TGTGCCAGCAGCTTAGATCTTCGGCTGGGTGAGCAGTTCTTC. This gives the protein CASSLDLRLGEQFF.

The CDR3, as DNA: TGCGCCAGCAGGATAGGGGACAGCCTAGGATCGGGAGAAAAACTGTTTTTT. Amino acid sequence: CASRIGDSLGSGEKLFF. The chain employs TRBV5-1 and TRBJ1-4, with 7 bases aligning to TRBD1. Germline V lookup: CDR1 SGHRS, CDR2 YFSETQ. The CDR3 loop spans 17 amino acids. The trim removed 5 bases at V and 8 bases at J, leaving 18 bases unmatched.

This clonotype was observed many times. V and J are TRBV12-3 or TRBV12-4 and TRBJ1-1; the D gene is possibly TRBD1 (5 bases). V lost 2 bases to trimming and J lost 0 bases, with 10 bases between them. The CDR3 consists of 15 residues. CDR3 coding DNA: TGTGCCAGCAGTTTACAGGGATCCTTGAACACTGAAGCTTTCTTT. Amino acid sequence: CASSLQGSLNTEAFF.

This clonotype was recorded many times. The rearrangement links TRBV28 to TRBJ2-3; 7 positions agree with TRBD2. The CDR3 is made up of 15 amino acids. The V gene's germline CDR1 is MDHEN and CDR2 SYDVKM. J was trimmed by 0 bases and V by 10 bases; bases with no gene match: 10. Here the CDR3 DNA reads TGTGCCACCCGAGGCGGGAGCCGTAGCACAGATACGCAGTATTTT. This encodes CATRGGSRSTDTQYF.

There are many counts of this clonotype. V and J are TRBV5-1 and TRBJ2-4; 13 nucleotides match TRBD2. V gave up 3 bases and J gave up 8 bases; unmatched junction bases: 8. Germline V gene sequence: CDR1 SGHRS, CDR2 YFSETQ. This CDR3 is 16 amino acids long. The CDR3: CASSSARTSGSDIQYF. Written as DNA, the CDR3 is TGCGCCAGCAGCTCCGCACGGACTAGCGGGAGTGACATTCAGTACTTC.